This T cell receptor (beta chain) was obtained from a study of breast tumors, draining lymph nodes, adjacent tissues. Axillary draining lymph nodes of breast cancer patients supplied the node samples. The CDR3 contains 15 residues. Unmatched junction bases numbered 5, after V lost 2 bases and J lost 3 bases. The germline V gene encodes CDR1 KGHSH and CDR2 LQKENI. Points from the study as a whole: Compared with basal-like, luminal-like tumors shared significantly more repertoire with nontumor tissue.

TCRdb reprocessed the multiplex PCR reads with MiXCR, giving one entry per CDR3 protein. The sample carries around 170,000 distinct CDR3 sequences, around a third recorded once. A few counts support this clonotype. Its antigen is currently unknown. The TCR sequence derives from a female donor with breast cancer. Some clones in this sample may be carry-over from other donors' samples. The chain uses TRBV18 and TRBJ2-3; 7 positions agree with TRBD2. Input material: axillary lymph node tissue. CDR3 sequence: CASSPGGGFTDTQYF. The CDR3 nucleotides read TGTGCCAGCTCACCAGGCGGGGGATTTACAGATACGCAGTATTTT.